This TCR beta chain was sequenced for a study of blood T cell repertoires in COVID-19. Study information: The analysed material was cDNA or gDNA that came from T cells, B-cell-depleted T cells, or PBMCs.

There are a few counts of this clone. As processed by the authors: How many nucleated cells were present was estimated from reference gene primer amplification. This table comes from immunoSEQ multiplex PCR, and its TCRdb copy is limited to in-frame clones, with some not included. Clone size and V and J calls were adopted from that table, with D and trimming inferred from the DNA. The sample consists of fewer than 75,000 clones, approximately 79% of them appearing once. In germline, CDR1 is LNHDA, CDR2 SQIVND (reference sequence). CDR3 size: 12 residues. The ends were cut back, 1 base at V and 11 bases at J, with 11 bases in the middle.

Specimen: peripheral blood. The source is a woman in her sixties or seventies with acute or convalescent COVID-19. This rearrangement joins TRBV19 to TRBJ1-1, with a possible D match to TRBD1 (5 bases). CDR3 in amino acids: CASSIVGRWAFF. CDR3 in DNA: TGTGCCAGTAGTATAGTGGGGCGATGGGCTTTCTTT.